This T cell receptor beta chain was documented in a study of T cells expressing NK-cell markers. Study background: CD3+CD56+NKG2C+, CD3+CD56+NKG2C- and CD3+CD56-NKG2C+ T cells, once sorted, supplied the TCR beta repertoires. Seven sequenced donors out of eight were HCMV-seropositive, one seronegative. General study results and limits: Researchers report these clonotypes also headed the CD3+CD56-NKG2C+ fraction in a few donors.

Reanalyzing the 5' RACE reads, TCRdb keeps one entry per CDR3 protein, without DNA. With about 460,000 distinct CDR3 sequences in the sample, the ten largest clones hold 1.4%. Comment on this clonotype: The antigen remains unidentified.

The CDR3 is made up of 13 amino acids. Germline CDR1 reads SNHLY; CDR2 reads FYNNEI. Specimen: blood T cells: a sorted CD56 or NKG2C T cell subset, CD4+ or CD8+ T cells, or bulk PBMC T cells (not recorded which). This chain uses TRBV2 with TRBJ1-2. This TCR was sampled from a woman in her 50s in good health. CDR3 region: CASSVRVNYGYTF.